These T cell receptor beta chains were read from a single sample in a study of shared clonotypes between healthy human individuals. Only in-frame clones appear in the TCRdb table, and some are missing; sequencing was by immunoSEQ multiplex PCR. The sample consists of about 2.4 million clones, over 85% of them appearing once. The sequenced sample was naive CD4+ T cells from PBMCs. These receptor sequences come from a man aged 18-30 years in good health. Some clones in this sample may be carry-over from other donors' samples. Both conserved end residues are part of each CDR3. The D gene is left open where the match is weak. The size of a clone is reported for some rows only, either as once, few or many, or as a class for expanded clones.

d_call	v_call	clone_size	j_call	cdr3_nt	cdr3_aa
TRBD1	TRBV9	once	TRBJ1-6	TGTGCCAGCAGCGCAAGGGACCTACAGGGGGCTCATTCACCCCTCCACTTT	CASSARDLQGAHSPLHF
TRBD2	TRBV11-2	-	TRBJ2-3	TGTGCCAGCAGCTTTGCGGGAGAGGGAAATACGCAGTATTTT	CASSFAGEGNTQYF
TRBD1	TRBV9	-	TRBJ2-7	TGTGCCAGCAGCGCACTCGGACAGGGCTACGAGCAGTACTTC	CASSALGQGYEQYF
-	TRBV19	-	TRBJ1-2	TGTGCCAGTAGCTCCACGCGGACGTCGACTAACTATGGCTACACCTTC	CASSSTRTSTNYGYTF
-	TRBV5-8	-	TRBJ2-7	TGTGCCAGCAGCTCGGACTACGAGCAGTACTTC	CASSSDYEQYF
TRBD1	TRBV27	once	TRBJ2-1	TGTGCCAGCAGTGGACAGGGCAATGAGCAGTTCTTC	CASSGQGNEQFF
-	TRBV19	-	TRBJ1-2	TGTGCCAGTAGTATTACGACAGGCGCTAACTATGGCTACACCTTC	CASSITTGANYGYTF
TRBD2	TRBV28	once	TRBJ2-2	TGTGCCAGCAGTCCGACACTAGCGGGAGCCGGGGAGCTGTTTTTT	CASSPTLAGAGELFF
TRBD1	TRBV28	-	TRBJ1-5	TGTGCCAGCATCGGACAGGGTCAGCCCCAGCATTTT	CASIGQGQPQHF
TRBD2	TRBV19	-	TRBJ2-2	TGTGCCAGTATTTCAGGGGGACTAGCGTACACCGGGGAGCTGTTTTTT	CASISGGLAYTGELFF
TRBD1	TRBV15	-	TRBJ1-2	TGTGCCACCAGCAGAGGAGAGGGACAGTCCATTAAGAATGGCTACACCTTC	CATSRGEGQSIKNGYTF
TRBD2	TRBV7-6	-	TRBJ2-7	TGTGCCAGCAGCCTAATAGCGGGAGGTATTATCTACGAGCAGTACTTC	CASSLIAGGIIYEQYF
TRBD2	TRBV5-1	-	TRBJ2-7	TGCGCCAGCAGCTCCAAAACCCTGGGAGGGCGAGCCTACGAGCAGTACTTC	CASSSKTLGGRAYEQYF
-	TRBV28	once	TRBJ1-4	TGTGCCAGCAGTTTAACCCTTCGGACGGGACCTAATGAAAAACTGTTTTTT	CASSLTLRTGPNEKLFF
-	TRBV28	-	TRBJ2-3	TGTGCCAGCACCTCCCACGGCGAGATAGATACGCAGTATTTT	CASTSHGEIDTQYF
TRBD2	TRBV7-3	-	TRBJ2-1	TGTGCCAGCAGCTCACTAGCGGGAGGGCCTAGTCTCGGCCCATACAATGAGCAGTTCTTC	CASSSLAGGPSLGPYNEQFF
-	TRBV30	-	TRBJ2-5	TGTGCCTGGGAGAGGCAGAAAGAGACCCAGTACTTC	CAWERQKETQYF
-	TRBV14	-	TRBJ2-2	TGTGCCAGCAGCCAATCTCTGAACACCGGGGAGCTGTTTTTT	CASSQSLNTGELFF
-	TRBV4-1	-	TRBJ1-1	TGCGCCAGCAGCCAAGGGGACGGGTCGAACACTGAAGCTTTCTTT	CASSQGDGSNTEAFF
-	TRBV7-8	-	TRBJ1-5	TGTGCCAGCAGCTTACTGGGCAGGGCTATCGAGCCCCAGCATTTT	CASSLLGRAIEPQHF
-	TRBV5-4	-	TRBJ2-3	TGTGCCAGCAGCTCGGATGGAGGGGGCACAGATACGCAGTATTTT	CASSSDGGGTDTQYF
TRBD2	TRBV2	-	TRBJ2-7	TGTGCCAGCAGCGTTAGCGGGGGATCACCCGAGCAGTACTTC	CASSVSGGSPEQYF
-	TRBV6-1	-	TRBJ1-1	TGTGCCAGCAGTGACGGCAGTTCGAACACTGAAGCTTTCTTT	CASSDGSSNTEAFF
TRBD1	TRBV15	-	TRBJ1-2	TGCGCCACTAGGACAGGAGACTATGGCTACACCTTC	CATRTGDYGYTF
TRBD2	TRBV7-8	-	TRBJ2-1	TGTGCCAGCAGCTTAGCTCTAGCGGGAGAGGTAAATGAGCAGTTCTTC	CASSLALAGEVNEQFF
-	TRBV6-5	-	TRBJ1-1	TGTGCCAGCGTTCTTAACCGGCAGGGGACTGAAGCTTTCTTT	CASVLNRQGTEAFF
TRBD1	TRBV5-1	-	TRBJ2-5	TGCGCCAGCAGCCCCTATCAACAGGGGGATCAAAAATCAAAAGAGACCCAGTACTTC	CASSPYQQGDQKSKETQYF
-	TRBV18	once	TRBJ1-2	TGTGCCAGCTCACCAATGATCGGGGGCACTAACTATGGCTACACCTTC	CASSPMIGGTNYGYTF
-	TRBV6-4	-	TRBJ1-2	TGTGCCAGCAGGCGACAGGAGGCCCTCTATGGCTACACCTTC	CASRRQEALYGYTF
-	TRBV27	few	TRBJ1-5	TGTGCCAGCGGCCTAGTCAATCAGCCCCAGCATTTT	CASGLVNQPQHF
-	TRBV2	-	TRBJ2-1	TGTGCCAGCAGTGGGGAGAGGCTAGCCTCAACTTCTGAGCAGTTCTTC	CASSGERLASTSEQFF
-	TRBV25-1	-	TRBJ2-2	TGTGCCAGCAGTGACAACACCGGGGAGCTGTTTTTT	CASSDNTGELFF
TRBD1	TRBV27	-	TRBJ2-7	TGTGCCAGCAGTCCAGGGGGCGCCGGGGCCTACGAGCAGTACTTC	CASSPGGAGAYEQYF
-	TRBV6-6	-	TRBJ1-1	TGTGCCACCCAACAGGGAAGTGGAGTCACTGAAGCTTTCTTT	CATQQGSGVTEAFF
-	TRBV11-2	-	TRBJ1-4	TGTGCCAGCAGCCCCTCGGGACGGGATAATGAAAAACTGTTTTTT	CASSPSGRDNEKLFF
TRBD1	TRBV29-1	few	TRBJ1-1	TGCAGCCCACGACCGGTCACCGGGACAGGGGGCACTGAAGCTTTCTTT	CSPRPVTGTGGTEAFF
TRBD1	TRBV28	-	TRBJ2-7	TGTGCCAGCAGTCAGACAGGGGACCCTTGGGAGCAGTACTTC	CASSQTGDPWEQYF
-	TRBV19	-	TRBJ2-2	TGTGCCAGTACCTCGCGGAACGCCGGGGAGCTGTTTTTT	CASTSRNAGELFF
TRBD1	TRBV29-1	few	TRBJ1-1	TGCAGCGTTGCCCGGGACAGCTGGAACACTGAAGCTTTCTTT	CSVARDSWNTEAFF
TRBD1	TRBV11-3	-	TRBJ2-7	TGTGCCAGCAGCTTAACTAGGACAGGGGCCGAGCAGTACTTC	CASSLTRTGAEQYF
-	TRBV2	-	TRBJ2-3	TGTGCCAGCAGGCCTGGGTCTTGGTCCAAAGACACAGATACGCAGTATTTT	CASRPGSWSKDTDTQYF
TRBD2	TRBV10-3	-	TRBJ2-1	TGTGCCACCGGGGGACGGGAGGTATACAATGAGCAGTTCTTC	CATGGREVYNEQFF
-	TRBV7-2	-	TRBJ2-7	TGTGCCAGCAGCTGGAGGGTGGGGGGAGCGGGCACCTACGAGCAGTACTTC	CASSWRVGGAGTYEQYF
-	TRBV5-1	-	TRBJ2-1	TGCGCCAGCAGCTTGGTCGGAGGGCGGTACAATGAGCAGTTCTTC	CASSLVGGRYNEQFF
-	TRBV18	-	TRBJ1-4	TGTGCCAGCTCGCCCAATGAAAAACTGTTTTTT	CASSPNEKLFF
-	TRBV6-5	-	TRBJ1-2	TGTGCCAGCAGGCAGTTCAACTATGGCTACACCTTC	CASRQFNYGYTF
TRBD1	TRBV30	-	TRBJ1-6	TGTGCCTGGGACAGGGAAAGCAATTCACCCCTCCACTTT	CAWDRESNSPLHF
-	TRBV11-2	-	TRBJ2-5	TGTGCCAGCAGCTTAGCCAGGGGAGAGACCCAGTACTTC	CASSLARGETQYF
TRBD1	TRBV6-5	-	TRBJ2-7	TGTGCCAGCACCCCGGACAGGGGGATTGGAGAGCAGTACTTC	CASTPDRGIGEQYF
-	TRBV5-1	-	TRBJ2-5	TGCGCCAGCGGGACACGCTCGGAAGGGACCCAGTACTTC	CASGTRSEGTQYF
TRBD2	TRBV4-1	-	TRBJ2-7	TGCGCCAGCAGCCAGGGACTAGCGGGAGGTAGCGAGCAGTACTTC	CASSQGLAGGSEQYF
-	TRBV4-2	-	TRBJ2-1	TGTGCCAGCAGCCACCCCGGGGGTACTAGCTCCTACAATGAGCAGTTCTTC	CASSHPGGTSSYNEQFF
TRBD2	TRBV19	-	TRBJ2-5	TGTGCCAGTAGTCCTCCAAGCGGGAGGGAGACCCAGTACTTC	CASSPPSGRETQYF
TRBD2	TRBV10-3	-	TRBJ2-1	TGTGCCATCAGATCCAACGCCGGGACTAGCCGGGGCAATGAGCAGTTCTTC	CAIRSNAGTSRGNEQFF